These 9 T cell receptor beta chains originate from one sample sequenced in a study of vaccination and CD4 T cells after COVID-19. Time point given: late sampling 161 to 241 days after vaccination in three convalescent patients. Noted treatment: roughly ten-day PBMC culture with coronavirus spike peptide pools or control peptides (ViraFEST assay). CD4+ T cells that had been cultured provided DNA sequenced with the Oncomine TCR Beta short-read assay. From the PCR reads, TCRdb called clonotypes with MiXCR, one entry per CDR3 protein. The sample lists about 22,000 distinct CDR3 sequences; 46% were seen once. Their cognate antigens are unknown. The material was CD4+ T cells from blood, cultured in vitro, obtained about 7 months after SARS-CoV-2 vaccination. The receptors come from a human donor who had recovered from COVID-19.

In its sample, this clonotype was seen a few times. The chain carries TRBV7-2 and TRBJ1-6, with 9 bases aligning to TRBD1. Trimming cost V 6 bases and J 10 bases; bases outside gene matches: 7. The CDR3 contains 14 residues. CDR1 is SGHTA and CDR2 is FQGNSA in the germline V gene. The CDR3: CASRGTGSMSPLHF. The DNA for the CDR3 is TGTGCCAGCAGGGGGACAGGGTCGATGTCACCCCTCCACTTT.

The CDR3 bases are TGTGGGACCTCTGGAGGCACTGAAGCTTTCTTT. It is translated as CGTSGGTEAFF. The J gene is TRBJ1-1, the V gene TRBV19; D call uncertain. CDR1 is LNHDA, CDR2 SQIVND, per germline (reference sequence). This CDR3 comprises 11 residues.

V is TRBV20-1 and J is TRBJ1-5; tentative D call: TRBD1 (6 bases). V lost 4 bases and J lost 2, with 9 bases in between. The CDR3 runs 13 residues. The germline V gene has CDR1 DFQATT and CDR2 SNEGSKA (reference sequence). The CDR3, as DNA: TGCAGTGCTAATTCAGGGGGCAATCAGCCCCAGCATTTT. Translating it yields CSANSGGNQPQHF.

This clonotype was detected a few times. The chain uses TRBV20-1 and TRBJ1-1; D is possibly TRBD1 (5 bases). This CDR3 comprises 13 residues. Germline V CDR1 and CDR2: DFQATT, SNEGSKA (reference sequence). V shed 6 bases and J shed 0 bases, with 11 bases lying between them. In DNA form, the CDR3 reads TGCAGTGCGATGGAGGGGTTGAACACTGAAGCTTTCTTT. Protein sequence: CSAMEGLNTEAFF.

The rearrangement uses TRBV7-9 and TRBJ2-5; maybe TRBD1 (5 bases). The CDR3 length is 14 residues. CDR1 SEHNR and CDR2 FQNEAQ come from the germline V gene (reference sequence). Between the trimmed V and J ends, which lost 5 bases and 1 base, there was a span of 11 bases. The CDR3 sequence: CASSTYDSQETQYF. CDR3 in DNA: TGTGCCAGCAGCACTTACGACAGCCAAGAGACCCAGTACTTC.

This clonotype came up a few times. The chain combines TRBV20-1 with TRBJ2-1; D unresolved. The V gene's germline CDR1 is DFQATT and CDR2 SNEGSKA (reference sequence). Trimming removed 0 bases at V and 8 bases at J, with 11 bases between. This CDR3 contains 13 residues. CDR3 nucleotides: TGCAGTGCTAGAGATTCTATGCGCTATGAGCAGTTCTTC. This encodes CSARDSMRYEQFF.

The genes are TRBV6-1 and TRBJ1-6; possible D gene TRBD1, 5 bases. CDR3 length equals 17 residues. V was cut by 6 bases and J by 1 base, with 16 bases left in between. CDR1 is MNHNS and CDR2 is SASEGT in the germline V gene. Here the CDR3 DNA reads TGTGCCAGCAGACGCGGCCCGGGGGAATCCTATAATTCACCCCTCCACTTT. Protein sequence: CASRRGPGESYNSPLHF.

This clonotype was counted a few times. The rearrangement joins TRBV28 to TRBJ1-3, with no clear D. The V end was cut by 2 bases, the J end by 4 bases, with 9 bases between. CDR1 and CDR2 from the germline V gene are MDHEN and SYDVKM. The CDR3 runs to 14 residues. The CDR3 loop is CASSLPPVGNTIYF. CDR3 in DNA: TGTGCCAGCAGTTTACCCCCCGTAGGAAACACCATATATTTT. Looking up the rest from reference TRBV28 and TRBJ1-3 gives the full variable domain: DVKVTQSSRYLVKRTGEKVFLECVQDMDHENMFWYRQDPGLGLRLIYFSYDVKMKEKGDIPEGYSVSREKKERFSLILESASTNQTSMYLCASSLPPVGNTIYFGEGSWLTVV.

Written as DNA, the CDR3 is TGTGCCAGCAGCGCCGGACAGATAGACTACGAGCAGTACTTC. Translating gives CASSAGQIDYEQYF. The J gene is TRBJ2-7, the V gene TRBV9; possible D gene TRBD1, 6 bases. The CDR3 totals 14 residues. V was trimmed by 3 bases and J by 3 bases, leaving 13 bases between them. Germline CDR1 and CDR2: SGDLS and YYNGEE.